The TCR beta chain under discussion was sequenced for a study of cytomegalovirus exposure and HLA in healthy donors. TCRdb's table, derived via immunoSEQ multiplex PCR, lists solely in-frame clones and lacks some. The sample has 65,000 to 90,000 clones; approximately 95% are singletons. Germline loops: CDR1 LGHNA, CDR2 YSLEER. The CDR3 has 13 residues. V gave up 3 bases and J gave up 8 bases, with 13 bases separating them. Sequenced: PBMCs. The TCR originated in a young man in good health and CMV-seronegative. The chain has TRBV4-3 and TRBJ1-2; D gene uncertain. This chain's CDR3 is CASSQENSEGYTF. As DNA, the CDR3 is TGCGCCAGCAGCCAGGAAAACAGTGAAGGCTACACCTTC.